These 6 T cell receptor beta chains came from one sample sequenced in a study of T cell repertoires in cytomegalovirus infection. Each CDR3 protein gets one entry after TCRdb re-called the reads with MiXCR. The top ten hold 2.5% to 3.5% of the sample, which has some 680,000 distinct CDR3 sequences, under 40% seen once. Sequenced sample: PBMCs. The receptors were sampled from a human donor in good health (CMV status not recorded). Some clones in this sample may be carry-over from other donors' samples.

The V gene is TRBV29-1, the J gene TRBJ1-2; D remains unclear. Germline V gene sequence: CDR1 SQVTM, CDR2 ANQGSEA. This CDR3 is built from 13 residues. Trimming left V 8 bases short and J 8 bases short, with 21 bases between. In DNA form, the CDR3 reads TGCAGCTCCAGACGGGAACCTAGTAGCGGCTACACCTTC. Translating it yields CSSRREPSSGYTF.

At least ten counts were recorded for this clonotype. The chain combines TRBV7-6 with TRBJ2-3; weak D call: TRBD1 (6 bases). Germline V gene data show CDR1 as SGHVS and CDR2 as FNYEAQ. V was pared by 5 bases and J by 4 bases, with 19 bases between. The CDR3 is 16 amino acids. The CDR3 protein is CASSPSTTHRADTQYF. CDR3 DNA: TGTGCCAGCAGCCCTAGCACCACCCACAGGGCAGATACGCAGTATTTT.

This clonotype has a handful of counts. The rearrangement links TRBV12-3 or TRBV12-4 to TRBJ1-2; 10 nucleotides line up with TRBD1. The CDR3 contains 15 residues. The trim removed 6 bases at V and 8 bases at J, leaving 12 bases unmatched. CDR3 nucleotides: TGTGCCAGCAGCCCCGGGACAGGGGATAGTTTGGGCTACACCTTC. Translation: CASSPGTGDSLGYTF.

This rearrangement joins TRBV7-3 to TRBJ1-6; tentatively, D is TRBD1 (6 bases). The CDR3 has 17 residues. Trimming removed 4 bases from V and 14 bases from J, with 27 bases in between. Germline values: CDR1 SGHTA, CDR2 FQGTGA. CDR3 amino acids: CASSSPDRYRVVRTLHF. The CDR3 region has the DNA TGTGCCAGCAGCTCTCCTGACCGGTACAGGGTCGTGAGGACCCTCCACTTT.

For the CDR3, the DNA is TGTGCCAGCAGCATCGGGCTATCACCCCTCCACTTT. This encodes CASSIGLSPLHF. This chain links TRBV11-1 with TRBJ1-6; D uncertain. With 5 bases removed from V and 10 bases from J, the gap between germline ends came to 9 bases. CDR1 is SGHAT and CDR2 is FQDESV in the germline V gene (reference sequence). The CDR3 runs to 12 residues.

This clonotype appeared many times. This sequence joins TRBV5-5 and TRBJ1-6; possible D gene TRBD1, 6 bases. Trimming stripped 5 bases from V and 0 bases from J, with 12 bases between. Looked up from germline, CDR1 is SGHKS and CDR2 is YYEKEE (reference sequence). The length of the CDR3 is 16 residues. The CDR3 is CASSSDRLSYNSPLHF. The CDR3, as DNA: TGTGCCAGCAGTTCAGACAGGCTCTCCTATAATTCACCCCTCCACTTT.